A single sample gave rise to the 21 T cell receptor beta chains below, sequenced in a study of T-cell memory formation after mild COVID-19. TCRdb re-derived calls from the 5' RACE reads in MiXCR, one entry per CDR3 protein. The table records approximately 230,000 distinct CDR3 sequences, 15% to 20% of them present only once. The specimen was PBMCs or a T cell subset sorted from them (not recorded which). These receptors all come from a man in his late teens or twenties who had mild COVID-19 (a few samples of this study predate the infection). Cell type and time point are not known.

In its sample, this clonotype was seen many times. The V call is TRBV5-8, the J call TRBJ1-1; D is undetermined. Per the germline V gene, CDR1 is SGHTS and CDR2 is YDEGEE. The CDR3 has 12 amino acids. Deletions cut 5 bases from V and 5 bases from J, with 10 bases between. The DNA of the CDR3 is TGTGCCAGCAGTCGCGGCGTGACTGAAGCTTTCTTT. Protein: CASSRGVTEAFF.

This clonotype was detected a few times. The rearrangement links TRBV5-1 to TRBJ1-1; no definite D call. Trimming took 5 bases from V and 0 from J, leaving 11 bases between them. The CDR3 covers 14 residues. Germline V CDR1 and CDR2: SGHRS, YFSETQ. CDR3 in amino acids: CASSSQAMNTEAFF. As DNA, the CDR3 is TGCGCCAGCAGTTCCCAGGCCATGAACACTGAAGCTTTCTTT. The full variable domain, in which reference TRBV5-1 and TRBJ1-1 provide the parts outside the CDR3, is KAGVTQTPRYLIKTRGQQVTLSCSPISGHRSVSWYQQTPGQGLQFLFEYFSETQRNKGNFPGRFSGRQFSNSRSEMNVSTLELGDSALYLCASSSQAMNTEAFFGQGTRLTVV.

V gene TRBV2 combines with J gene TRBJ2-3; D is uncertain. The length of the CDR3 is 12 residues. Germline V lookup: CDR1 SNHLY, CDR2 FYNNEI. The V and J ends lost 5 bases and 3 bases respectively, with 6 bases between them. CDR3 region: CASSYNTDTQYF. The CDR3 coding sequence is TGTGCCAGCAGTTATAATACAGATACGCAGTATTTT.

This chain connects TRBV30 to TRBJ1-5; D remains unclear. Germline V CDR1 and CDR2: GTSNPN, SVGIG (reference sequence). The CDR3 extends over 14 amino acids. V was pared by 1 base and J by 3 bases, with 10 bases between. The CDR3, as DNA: TGTGCCTGGAGTGGAGGTCAGATCAATCAGCCCCAGCATTTT. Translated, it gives CAWSGGQINQPQHF.

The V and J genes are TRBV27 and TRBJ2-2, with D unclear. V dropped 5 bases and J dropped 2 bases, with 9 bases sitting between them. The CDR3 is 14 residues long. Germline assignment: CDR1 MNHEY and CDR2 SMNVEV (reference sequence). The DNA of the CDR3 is TGTGCCAGCAGTACGTCACAAAACACCGGGGAGCTGTTTTTT. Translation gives CASSTSQNTGELFF.

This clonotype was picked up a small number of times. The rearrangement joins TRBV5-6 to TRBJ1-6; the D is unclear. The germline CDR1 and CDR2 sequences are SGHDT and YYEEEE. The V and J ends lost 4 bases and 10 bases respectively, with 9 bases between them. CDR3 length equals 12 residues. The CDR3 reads CASSPGKSPLHF. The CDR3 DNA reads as TGTGCCAGCAGCCCCGGGAAGTCACCCCTCCACTTT.

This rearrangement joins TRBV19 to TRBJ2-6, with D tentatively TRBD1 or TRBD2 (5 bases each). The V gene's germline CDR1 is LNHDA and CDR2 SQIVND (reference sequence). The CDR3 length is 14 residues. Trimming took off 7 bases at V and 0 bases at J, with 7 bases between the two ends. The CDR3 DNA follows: TGTGCCAGTATTGGGACCTCTGGGGCCAACGTCCTGACTTTC. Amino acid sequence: CASIGTSGANVLTF.

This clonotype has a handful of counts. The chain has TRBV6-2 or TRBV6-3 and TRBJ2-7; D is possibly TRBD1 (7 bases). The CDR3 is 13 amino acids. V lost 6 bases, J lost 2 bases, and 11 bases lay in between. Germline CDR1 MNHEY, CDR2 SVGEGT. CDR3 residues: CASRRDSTYEQYV. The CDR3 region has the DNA TGTGCCAGCAGGCGGGACAGCACCTACGAGCAGTACGTC.

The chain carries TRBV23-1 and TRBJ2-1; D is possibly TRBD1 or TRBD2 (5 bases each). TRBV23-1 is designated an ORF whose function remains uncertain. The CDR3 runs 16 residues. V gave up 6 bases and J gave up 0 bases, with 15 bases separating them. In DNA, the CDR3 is TGCGCCAGCAGGCCCCCGGCAGGGAGCTCCTACAATGAGCAGTTCTTC. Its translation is CASRPPAGSSYNEQFF.

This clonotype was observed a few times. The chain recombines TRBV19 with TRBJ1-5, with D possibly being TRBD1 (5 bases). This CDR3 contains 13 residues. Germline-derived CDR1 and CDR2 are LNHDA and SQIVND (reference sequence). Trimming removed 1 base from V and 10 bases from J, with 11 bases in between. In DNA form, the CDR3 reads TGTGCCAGTAGTATAGGGGACGCGGATCCCCAGCATTTT. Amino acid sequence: CASSIGDADPQHF.

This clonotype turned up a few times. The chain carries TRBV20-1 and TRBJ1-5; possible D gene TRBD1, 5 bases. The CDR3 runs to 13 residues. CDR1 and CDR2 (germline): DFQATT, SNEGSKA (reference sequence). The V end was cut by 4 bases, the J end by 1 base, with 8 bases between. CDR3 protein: CSATRDSNQPQHF. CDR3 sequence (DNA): TGCAGTGCTACCCGGGACAGCAATCAGCCCCAGCATTTT.

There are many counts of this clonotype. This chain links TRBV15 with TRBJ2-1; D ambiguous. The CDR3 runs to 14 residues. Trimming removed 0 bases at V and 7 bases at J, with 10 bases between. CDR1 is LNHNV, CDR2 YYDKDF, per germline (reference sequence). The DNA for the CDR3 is TGTGCCACCAGCAGAGATCGAGCGACGAATGAGCAGTTCTTC. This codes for CATSRDRATNEQFF.

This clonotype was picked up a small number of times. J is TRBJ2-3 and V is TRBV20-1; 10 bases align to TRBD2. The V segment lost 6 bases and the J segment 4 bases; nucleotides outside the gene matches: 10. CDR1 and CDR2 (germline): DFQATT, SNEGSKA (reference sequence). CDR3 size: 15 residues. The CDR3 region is CSATAGGPLADTQYF. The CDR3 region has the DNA TGCAGTGCGACAGCGGGGGGGCCCCTAGCAGATACGCAGTATTTT.

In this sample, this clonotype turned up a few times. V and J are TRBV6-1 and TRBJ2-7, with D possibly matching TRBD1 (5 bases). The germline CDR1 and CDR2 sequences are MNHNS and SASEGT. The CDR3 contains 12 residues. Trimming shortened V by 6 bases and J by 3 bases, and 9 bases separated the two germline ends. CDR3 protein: CASRSDSYEQYV. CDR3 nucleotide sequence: TGTGCCAGCAGGTCCGACAGCTACGAGCAGTACGTC.

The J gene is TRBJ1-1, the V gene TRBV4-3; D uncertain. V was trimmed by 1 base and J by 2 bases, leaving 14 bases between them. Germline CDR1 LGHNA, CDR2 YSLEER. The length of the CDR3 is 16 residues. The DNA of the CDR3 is TGCGCCAGCAGCCAAGCCCTGACGCGCTCAAACACTGAAGCTTTCTTT. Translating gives CASSQALTRSNTEAFF.

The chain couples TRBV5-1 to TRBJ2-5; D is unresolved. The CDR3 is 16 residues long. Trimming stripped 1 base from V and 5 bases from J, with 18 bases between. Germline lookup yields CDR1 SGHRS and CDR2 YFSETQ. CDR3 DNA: TGCGCCAGCAGCTTGATGTTCCAGCAGTCCGGGGAGACCCAGTACTTC. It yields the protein CASSLMFQQSGETQYF.

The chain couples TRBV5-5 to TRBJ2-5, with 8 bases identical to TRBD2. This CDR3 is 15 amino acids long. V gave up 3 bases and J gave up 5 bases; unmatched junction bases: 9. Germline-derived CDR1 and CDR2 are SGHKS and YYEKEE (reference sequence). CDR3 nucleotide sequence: TGTGCCAGCAGCTGGTGGAGTAGCGGGGCGGAGACCCAGTACTTC. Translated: CASSWWSSGAETQYF.

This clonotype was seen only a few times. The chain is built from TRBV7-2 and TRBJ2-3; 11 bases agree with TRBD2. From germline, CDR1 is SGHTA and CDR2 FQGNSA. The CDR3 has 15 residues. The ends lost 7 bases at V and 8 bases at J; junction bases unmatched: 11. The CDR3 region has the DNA TGTGCCAGCATACTAGCGGGGGTAACTCAAGTTACGCAGTATTTT. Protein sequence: CASILAGVTQVTQYF.

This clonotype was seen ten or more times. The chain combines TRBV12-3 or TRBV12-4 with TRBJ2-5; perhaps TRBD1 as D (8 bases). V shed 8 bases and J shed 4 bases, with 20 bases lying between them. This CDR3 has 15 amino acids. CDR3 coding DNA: TGTGCCAGCCGCAGACAGGGGACGGGAGGAGAGACCCAGTACTTC. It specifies CASRRQGTGGETQYF.

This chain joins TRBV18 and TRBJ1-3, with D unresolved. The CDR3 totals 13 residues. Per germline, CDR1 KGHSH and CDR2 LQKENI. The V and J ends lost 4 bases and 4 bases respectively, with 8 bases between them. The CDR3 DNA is TGTGCCAGCTCACGGGCATACGGAAACACCATATATTTT. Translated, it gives CASSRAYGNTIYF.

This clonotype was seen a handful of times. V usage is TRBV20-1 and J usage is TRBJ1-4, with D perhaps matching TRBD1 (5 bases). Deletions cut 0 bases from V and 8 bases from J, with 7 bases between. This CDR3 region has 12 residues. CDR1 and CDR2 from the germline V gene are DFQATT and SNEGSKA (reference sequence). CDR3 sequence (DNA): TGCAGTGCTAGAGATGGGGGGGAAAAACTGTTTTTT. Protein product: CSARDGGEKLFF.